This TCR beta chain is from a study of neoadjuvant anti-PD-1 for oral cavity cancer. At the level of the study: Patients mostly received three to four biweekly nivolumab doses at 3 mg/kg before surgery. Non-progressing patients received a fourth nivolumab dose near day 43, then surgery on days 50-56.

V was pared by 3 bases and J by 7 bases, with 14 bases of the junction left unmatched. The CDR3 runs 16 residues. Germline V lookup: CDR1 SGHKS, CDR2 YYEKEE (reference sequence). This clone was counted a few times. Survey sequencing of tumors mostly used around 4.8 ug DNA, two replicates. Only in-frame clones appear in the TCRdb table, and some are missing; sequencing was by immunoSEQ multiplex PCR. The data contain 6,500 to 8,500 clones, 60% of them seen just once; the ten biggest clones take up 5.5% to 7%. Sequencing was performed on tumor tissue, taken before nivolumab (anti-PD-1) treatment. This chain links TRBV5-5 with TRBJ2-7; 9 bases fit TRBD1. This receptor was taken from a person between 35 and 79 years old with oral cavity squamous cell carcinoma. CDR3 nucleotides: TGTGCCAGCAGCTCACAGGGGGCCAATAATCTTAATGAGCAGTACTTC. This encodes CASSSQGANNLNEQYF.